This TCR beta chain derives from a study of technical replicates of blood from a few donors (dated by TCRdb to the late 2010s). Only one count was recorded for this clone. The antigen this receptor binds is unknown. No much larger clone exists at a distance of one base, and base qualities are not known. Receptor amplification or capture employed the immunoSEQ multiplex PCR assay. In its TCRdb copy, this immuneACCESS table keeps in-frame sequences only and misses some clones. Where compared with another copy, unresolved V genes explain less than half of these, and the others have no known cause. The sample contains about 68,000 clones, 95% to 97% of them found a single time. Of the sample, about 0.24% falls within the top ten clones. The CDR3 measures 17 amino acids from cysteine to phenylalanine. Just the 51-base CDR3 DNA is kept, in frame starting at base 1. Trimmed from V: 1 base; trimmed from J: 1 base; junction bases lacking a gene match: 6. The germline V gene supplies CDR1 SNHLY and CDR2 FYNNEI.

The TCR originated in a human donor in good health. The chain is assembled from TRBV2 and TRBJ2-3, with 9 junctional bases fitting TRBD1. Sample: T cells isolated from PBMCs. The sequence in DNA is TGTGCCAGCAGTGAAGTCCGGGACAGGGAACGCACAGATACGCAGTATTTT. It codes for CASSEVRDRERTDTQYF.